The next 8 T cell receptor beta chains were all read from a single sample in a study of beta chain features in type 1 diabetes. Study-level findings and limits: Researchers report that Type 1 diabetes patients had moderately but significantly shorter TCRB CDR3s across all four CD4+ subsets.

What was sequenced were expressed TCRB transcripts, since all of the isolated RNA had been reverse transcribed. Here immunoSEQ multiplex PCR was the method, and the copy in TCRdb shows in-frame clones only, minus some. The sample lists 250,000 or so clones; about 14% were seen once. For these receptors, no antigen is known. Sequencing was performed on naive CD4+ T cells from blood. These receptors came from a man aged 30-40 years with type 1 diabetes.

This clone occurred a few times. The genes are TRBV4-1 and TRBJ2-7, with 7 bases aligning to TRBD2. The CDR3 length is 15 residues. Germline lookup yields CDR1 MGHRA and CDR2 YSYEKL. V dropped 1 base and J dropped 3; count of bases not matched to a gene: 6. The CDR3 is CASSQASSGFYEQYF. CDR3 bases: TGCGCCAGCAGCCAAGCCTCTAGCGGATTCTACGAGCAGTACTTC.

This clone has just a few counts. The gene calls are TRBV11-3 and TRBJ1-6; no reliable D call. The CDR3 is made up of 13 amino acids. Germline V lookup: CDR1 SGHNT, CDR2 YENEEA. V was pared by 0 bases and J by 9 bases, with 6 bases between. The CDR3 sequence is CASSLDRVSPLHF. CDR3 DNA: TGTGCCAGCAGCTTAGATCGGGTTTCACCCCTCCACTTT.

The gene calls are TRBV5-1 and TRBJ2-7, with 8 bases identical to TRBD1. Trimming took 3 bases from V and 6 from J; bases not matched to a gene: 8. The CDR3 length is 14 residues. Germline CDR1 is SGHRS and CDR2 is YFSETQ. CDR3 protein: CASSSQTDRAEQYF. The CDR3 region has the DNA TGCGCCAGCAGCTCCCAGACGGACAGGGCCGAGCAGTACTTC.

The chain couples TRBV15 to TRBJ2-3, with 10 bases identical to TRBD2. This CDR3 comprises 17 residues. Germline loops: CDR1 LNHNV, CDR2 YYDKDF (reference sequence). V lost 0 bases to trimming and J lost 1 base; unmatched junction nucleotides: 4. The DNA of the CDR3 is TGTGCCACCAGCAGAGATATGCTAGCGGGGGGCACAGATACGCAGTATTTT. This translates into CATSRDMLAGGTDTQYF.

The rearrangement uses TRBV4-1 and TRBJ1-2; D possibly corresponds to TRBD1 (5 bases). The CDR3 has 16 amino acids. V was clipped by 0 bases and J by 4 bases, with 15 bases between them. Germline CDR1 is MGHRA and CDR2 is YSYEKL. This CDR3 is CASSQDMWDFSYGYTF. Written as DNA, the CDR3 is TGCGCCAGCAGCCAAGATATGTGGGACTTCTCCTATGGCTACACCTTC.

Only a few counts were recorded for this clone. This rearrangement joins TRBV5-6 to TRBJ2-1; D is perhaps TRBD2 (6 bases). In germline, CDR1 is SGHDT, CDR2 YYEEEE. Trimming removed 3 bases at V and 14 bases at J, with 15 bases between. The CDR3 loop spans 12 amino acids. This chain's CDR3 is CASSSPPGLKFF. The CDR3 DNA follows: TGTGCCAGCAGCTCACCTCCGGGACTCAAGTTCTTC.

The chain couples TRBV5-1 to TRBJ2-7, with TRBD1 identical over 10 bases. The CDR3 sequence is 15 residues long. CDR1 is SGHRS and CDR2 is YFSETQ in the germline V gene. V was pared by 2 bases and J by 5 bases, with 7 bases of the junction left unmatched. The CDR3 here is CASSFVGQGGNEQYF. In nucleotides, the CDR3 is TGCGCCAGCAGCTTCGTAGGACAGGGGGGGAACGAGCAGTACTTC.

The genes are TRBV5-1 and TRBJ2-3; D is uncertain. V was shortened by 4 bases and J by 2 bases, with 14 bases between the two germline ends. From germline, CDR1 is SGHRS and CDR2 YFSETQ. CDR3 size: 15 residues. CDR3: CASSPVRTDTDTQYF. Written as DNA, the CDR3 is TGCGCCAGCAGCCCAGTCCGAACCGACACAGATACGCAGTATTTT.